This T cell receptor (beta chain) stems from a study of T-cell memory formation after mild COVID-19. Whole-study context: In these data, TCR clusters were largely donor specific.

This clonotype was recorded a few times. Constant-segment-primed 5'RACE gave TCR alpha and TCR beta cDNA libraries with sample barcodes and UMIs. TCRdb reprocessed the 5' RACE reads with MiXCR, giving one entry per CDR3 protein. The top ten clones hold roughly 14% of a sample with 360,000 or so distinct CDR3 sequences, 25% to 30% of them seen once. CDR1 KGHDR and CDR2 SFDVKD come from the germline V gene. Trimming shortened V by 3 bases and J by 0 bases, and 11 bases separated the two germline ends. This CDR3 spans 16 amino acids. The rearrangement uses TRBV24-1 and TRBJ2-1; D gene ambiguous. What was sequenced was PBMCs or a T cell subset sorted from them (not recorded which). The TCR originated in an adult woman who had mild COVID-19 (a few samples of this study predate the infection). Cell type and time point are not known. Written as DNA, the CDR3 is TGTGCCACCAGTGATAAAGGATCGGTCTCCTACAATGAGCAGTTCTTC. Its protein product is CATSDKGSVSYNEQFF.